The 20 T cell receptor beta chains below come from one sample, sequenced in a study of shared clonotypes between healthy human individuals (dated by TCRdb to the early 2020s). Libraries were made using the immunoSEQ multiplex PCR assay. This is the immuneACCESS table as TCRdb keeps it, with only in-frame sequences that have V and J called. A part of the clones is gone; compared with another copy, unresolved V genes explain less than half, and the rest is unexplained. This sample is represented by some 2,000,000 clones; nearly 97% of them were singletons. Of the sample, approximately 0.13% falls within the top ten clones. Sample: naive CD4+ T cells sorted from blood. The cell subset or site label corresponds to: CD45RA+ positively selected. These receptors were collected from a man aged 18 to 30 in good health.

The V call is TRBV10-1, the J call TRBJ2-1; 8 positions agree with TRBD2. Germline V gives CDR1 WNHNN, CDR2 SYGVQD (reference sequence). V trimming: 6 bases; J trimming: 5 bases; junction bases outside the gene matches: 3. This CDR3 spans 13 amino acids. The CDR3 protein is CASSPGLDNEQFF. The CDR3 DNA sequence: TGCGCCAGCAGCCCGGGACTAGACAATGAGCAGTTCTTC.

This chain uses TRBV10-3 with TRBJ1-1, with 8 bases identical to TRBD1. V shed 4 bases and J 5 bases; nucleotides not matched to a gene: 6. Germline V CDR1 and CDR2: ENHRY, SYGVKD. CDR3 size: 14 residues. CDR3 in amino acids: CAISVGQGGTEAFF. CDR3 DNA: TGTGCCATCAGTGTCGGACAGGGAGGGACTGAAGCTTTCTTT.

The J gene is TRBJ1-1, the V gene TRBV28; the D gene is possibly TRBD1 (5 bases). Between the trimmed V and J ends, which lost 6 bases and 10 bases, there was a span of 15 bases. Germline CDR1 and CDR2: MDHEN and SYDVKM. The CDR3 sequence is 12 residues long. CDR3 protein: CASRSVGEGAFF. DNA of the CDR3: TGTGCCAGCAGGAGCGTGGGGGAAGGAGCTTTCTTT.

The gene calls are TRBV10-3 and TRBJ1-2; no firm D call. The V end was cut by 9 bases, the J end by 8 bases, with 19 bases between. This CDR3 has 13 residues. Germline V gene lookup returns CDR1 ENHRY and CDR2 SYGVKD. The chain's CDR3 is CAITAGTYSGYTF. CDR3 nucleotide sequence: TGTGCCATAACCGCTGGTACTTACTCGGGCTACACCTTC.

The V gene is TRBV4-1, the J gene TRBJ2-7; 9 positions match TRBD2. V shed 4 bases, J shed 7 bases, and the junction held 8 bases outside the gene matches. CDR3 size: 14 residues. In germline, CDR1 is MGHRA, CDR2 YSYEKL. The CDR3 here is CASSRLAGTSEQYF. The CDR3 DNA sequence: TGCGCCAGCAGCCGTCTAGCGGGAACGAGTGAGCAGTACTTC.

DNA of the CDR3: TGTGCCACCGCGGGACTAGCGGTACCCTACGAGCAGTACTTC. It codes for CATAGLAVPYEQYF. This chain links TRBV7-9 with TRBJ2-7, with 11 bases that match TRBD2. The CDR3 spans 14 residues. Per the germline V gene, CDR1 is SEHNR and CDR2 is FQNEAQ (reference sequence). The trim removed 10 bases at V and 2 bases at J, leaving 7 bases unmatched.

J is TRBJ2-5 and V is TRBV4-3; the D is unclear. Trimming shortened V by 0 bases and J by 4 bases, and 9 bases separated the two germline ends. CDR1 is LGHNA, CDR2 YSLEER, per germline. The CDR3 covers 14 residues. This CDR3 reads CASSQEGLGETQYF. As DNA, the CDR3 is TGCGCCAGCAGCCAAGAGGGGTTGGGAGAGACCCAGTACTTC.

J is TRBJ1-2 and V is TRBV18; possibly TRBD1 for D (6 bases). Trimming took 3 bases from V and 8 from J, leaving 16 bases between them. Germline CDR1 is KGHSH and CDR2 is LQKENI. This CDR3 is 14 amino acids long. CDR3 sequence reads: CASSPPSTGLGYTF. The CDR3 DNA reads TGTGCCAGCTCACCGCCCTCTACAGGGTTAGGCTACACCTTC. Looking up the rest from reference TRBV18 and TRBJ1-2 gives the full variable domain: NAGVMQNPRHLVRRRGQEARLRCSPMKGHSHVYWYRQLPEEGLKFMVYLQKENIIDESGMPKERFSAEFPKEGPSILRIQQVVRGDSAAYFCASSPPSTGLGYTFGSGTRLTVV.

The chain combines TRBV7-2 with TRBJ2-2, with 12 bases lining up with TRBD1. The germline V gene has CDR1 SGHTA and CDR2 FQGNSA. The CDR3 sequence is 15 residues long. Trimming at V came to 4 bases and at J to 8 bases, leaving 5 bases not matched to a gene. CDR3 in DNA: TGTGCCAGCAGCTGGGGACAGGGGGCGGAAGGGGAGCTGTTTTTT. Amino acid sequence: CASSWGQGAEGELFF. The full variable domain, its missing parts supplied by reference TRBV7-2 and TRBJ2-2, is GAGVSQSPSNKVTEKGKDVELRCDPISGHTALYWYRQSLGQGLEFLIYFQGNSAPDKSGLPSDRFSAERTGGSVSTLTIQRTQQEDSAVYLCASSWGQGAEGELFFGEGSRLTVL.

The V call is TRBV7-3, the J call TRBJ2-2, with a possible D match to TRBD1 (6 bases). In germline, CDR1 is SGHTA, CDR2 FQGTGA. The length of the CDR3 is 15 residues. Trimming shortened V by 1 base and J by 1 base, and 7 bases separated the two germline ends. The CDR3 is CASSLIQGNTGELFF. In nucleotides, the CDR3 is TGTGCCAGCAGCTTAATACAGGGGAACACCGGGGAGCTGTTTTTT. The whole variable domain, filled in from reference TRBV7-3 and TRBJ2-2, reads GAGVSQTPSNKVTEKGKYVELRCDPISGHTALYWYRQSLGQGPEFLIYFQGTGAADDSGLPNDRFFAVRPEGSVSTLKIQRTERGDSAVYLCASSLIQGNTGELFFGEGSRLTVL.

The CDR3 region is CASSQVLAGRETQYF. CDR3 coding DNA: TGCGCCAGCAGCCAAGTACTAGCGGGGCGAGAGACCCAGTACTTC. The chain joins TRBV4-1 to TRBJ2-5; 10 nucleotides agree with TRBD2. The CDR3 totals 15 residues. Trimming at V came to 1 base and at J to 4 bases, leaving 3 bases not matched to a gene. Germline CDR1 reads MGHRA; CDR2 reads YSYEKL.

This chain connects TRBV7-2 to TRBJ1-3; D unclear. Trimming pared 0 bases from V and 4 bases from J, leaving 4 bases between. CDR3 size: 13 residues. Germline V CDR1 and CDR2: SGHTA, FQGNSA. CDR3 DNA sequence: TGTGCCAGCAGCTTAGCAATGGGAAACACCATATATTTT. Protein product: CASSLAMGNTIYF.

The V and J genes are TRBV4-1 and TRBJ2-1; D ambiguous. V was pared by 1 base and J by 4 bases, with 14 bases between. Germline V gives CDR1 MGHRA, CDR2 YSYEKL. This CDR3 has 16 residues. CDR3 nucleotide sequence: TGCGCCAGCAGCCAAGGTGGAACCACTCTATACAATGAGCAGTTCTTC. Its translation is CASSQGGTTLYNEQFF.

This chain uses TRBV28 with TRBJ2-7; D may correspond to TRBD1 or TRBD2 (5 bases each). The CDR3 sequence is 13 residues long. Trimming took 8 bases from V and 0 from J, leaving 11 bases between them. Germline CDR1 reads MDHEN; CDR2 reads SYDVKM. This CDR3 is CASGSGASYEQYF. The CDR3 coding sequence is TGTGCCAGCGGCTCCGGGGCCTCCTACGAGCAGTACTTC. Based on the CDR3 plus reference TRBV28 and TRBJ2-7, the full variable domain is DVKVTQSSRYLVKRTGEKVFLECVQDMDHENMFWYRQDPGLGLRLIYFSYDVKMKEKGDIPEGYSVSREKKERFSLILESASTNQTSMYLCASGSGASYEQYFGPGTRLTVT.

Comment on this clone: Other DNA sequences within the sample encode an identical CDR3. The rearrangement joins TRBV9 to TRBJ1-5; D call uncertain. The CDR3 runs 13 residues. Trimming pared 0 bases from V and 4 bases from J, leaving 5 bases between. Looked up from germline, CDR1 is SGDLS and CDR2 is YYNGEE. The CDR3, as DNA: TGTGCCAGCAGCGTAGATGGGAATCAGCCCCAGCATTTT. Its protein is CASSVDGNQPQHF.

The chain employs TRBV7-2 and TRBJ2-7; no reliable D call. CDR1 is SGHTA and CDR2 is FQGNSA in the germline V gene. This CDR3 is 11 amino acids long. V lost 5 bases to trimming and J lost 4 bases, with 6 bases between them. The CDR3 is CASSVYYEQYF. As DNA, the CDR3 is TGTGCCAGCAGCGTTTATTACGAGCAGTACTTC.

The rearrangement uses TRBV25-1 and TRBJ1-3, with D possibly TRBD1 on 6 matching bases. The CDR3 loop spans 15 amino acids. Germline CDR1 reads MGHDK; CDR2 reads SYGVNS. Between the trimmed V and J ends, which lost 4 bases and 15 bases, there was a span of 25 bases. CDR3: CASSGGGTTGNNGYF. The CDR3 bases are TGTGCCAGCAGTGGGGGGGGCACAACCGGAAACAATGGATATTTT. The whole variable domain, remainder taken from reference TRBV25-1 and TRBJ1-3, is EADIYQTPRYLVIGTGKKITLECSQTMGHDKMYWYQQDPGMELHLIHYSYGVNSTEKGDLSSESTVSRIRTEHFPLTLESARPSHTSQYLCASSGGGTTGNNGYFGEGSWLTVV.

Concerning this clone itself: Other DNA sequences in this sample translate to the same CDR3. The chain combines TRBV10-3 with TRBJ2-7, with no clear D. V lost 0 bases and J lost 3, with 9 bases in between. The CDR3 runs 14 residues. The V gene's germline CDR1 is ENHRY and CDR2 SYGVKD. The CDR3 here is CAISESSSSYEQYF. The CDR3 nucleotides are TGTGCCATCAGTGAGTCTTCTAGTAGCTACGAGCAGTACTTC.

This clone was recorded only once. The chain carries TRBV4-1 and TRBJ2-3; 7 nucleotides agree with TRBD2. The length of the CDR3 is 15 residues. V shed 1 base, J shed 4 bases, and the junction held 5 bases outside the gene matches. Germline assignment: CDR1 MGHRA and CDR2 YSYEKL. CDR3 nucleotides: TGCGCCAGCAGCCAAGTAGGGCTAGCGGCAGATACGCAGTATTTT. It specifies CASSQVGLAADTQYF.

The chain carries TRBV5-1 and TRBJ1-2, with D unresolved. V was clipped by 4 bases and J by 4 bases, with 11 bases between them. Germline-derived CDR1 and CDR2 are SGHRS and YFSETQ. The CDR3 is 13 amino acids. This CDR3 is CASSEDASYGYTF. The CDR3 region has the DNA TGCGCCAGCAGCGAGGACGCTTCCTATGGCTACACCTTC.